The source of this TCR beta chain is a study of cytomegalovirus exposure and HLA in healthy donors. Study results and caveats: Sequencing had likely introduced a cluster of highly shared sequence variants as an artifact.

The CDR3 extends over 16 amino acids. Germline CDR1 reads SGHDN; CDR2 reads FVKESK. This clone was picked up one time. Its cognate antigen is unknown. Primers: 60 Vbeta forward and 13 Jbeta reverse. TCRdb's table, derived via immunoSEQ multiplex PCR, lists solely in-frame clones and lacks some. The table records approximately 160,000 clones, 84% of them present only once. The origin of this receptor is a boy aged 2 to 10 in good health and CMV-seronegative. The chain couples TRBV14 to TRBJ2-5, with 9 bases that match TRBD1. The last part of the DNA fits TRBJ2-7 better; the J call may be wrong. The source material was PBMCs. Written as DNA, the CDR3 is TGTGCCAGCAGCCAAGATGCCGGGACAGGGCTTAACGAGCAGTACTTC. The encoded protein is CASSQDAGTGLNEQYF.